Below, 25 T cell receptor beta chains from the same sample are listed, as sequenced in a study of cytomegalovirus exposure and HLA in healthy donors (dated by TCRdb to 2017 to 2019). Library preparation employed the immunoSEQ multiplex PCR assay. For the multiplex PCR, a mixture combining 60 forward primers for TCR Vbeta segments and 13 reverse primers for TCR Jbeta segments was used. TCRdb stores this immuneACCESS table with in-frame sequences only. Part of the clones is absent; in the studies checked, under half of the shortfall reflects unresolved V genes, and no reason is known for the rest. The table for this sample lists about 90,000 clones; approximately 84% of them were counted only once. The ten largest clones represent roughly 2.2% of the sample. Sequencing used PBMCs. The receptors here all came from a man aged 18 to 35 in good health and CMV-seronegative.

This chain joins TRBV5-6 and TRBJ2-1; tentatively, D is TRBD2 (6 bases). Looked up from germline, CDR1 is SGHDT and CDR2 is YYEEEE. V gave up 0 bases and J gave up 7 bases, with 11 bases separating them. The CDR3 has 14 residues. DNA for the CDR3: TGTGCCAGCAGCTTGGGTCTAGCGAGTAATGAGCAGTTCTTC. Protein sequence: CASSLGLASNEQFF.

The rearrangement joins TRBV7-9 to TRBJ2-1; 14 positions agree with TRBD2. Looked up from germline, CDR1 is SEHNR and CDR2 is FQNEAQ (reference sequence). V was clipped by 7 bases and J by 0 bases; unmatched bases: 5. The CDR3 is 17 amino acids. CDR3 nucleotide sequence: TGTGCCAGCATAAGGACTAGCGGGGGGAGCTCCTACAATGAGCAGTTCTTC. This sequence encodes CASIRTSGGSSYNEQFF.

The rearrangement joins TRBV7-2 to TRBJ1-1; D is perhaps TRBD1 (5 bases). The length of the CDR3 is 15 residues. V dropped 1 base and J dropped 2 bases, with 11 bases sitting between them. Germline V lookup: CDR1 SGHTA, CDR2 FQGNSA. CDR3 in DNA: TGTGCCAGCAGCTTAGGGAGGGGTTTCAACACTGAAGCTTTCTTT. This gives the protein CASSLGRGFNTEAFF.

This clone is a singleton in its sample. The chain combines TRBV5-1 with TRBJ2-5; no reliable D call. V was trimmed by 0 bases and J by 2 bases, leaving 8 bases between them. CDR1 and CDR2 (germline): SGHRS, YFSETQ. The CDR3 is 14 residues long. The DNA of the CDR3 is TGCGCCAGCAGCTTGGGTACTCTACAAGAGACCCAGTACTTC. As protein: CASSLGTLQETQYF.

The rearrangement joins TRBV9 to TRBJ2-3; D might be TRBD1 (6 bases). Between the trimmed V and J ends, which lost 0 bases and 4 bases, there was a span of 15 bases. The germline V gene has CDR1 SGDLS and CDR2 YYNGEE. The CDR3 length is 16 residues. CDR3 sequence reads: CASSVAELTGPDTQYF. The CDR3 bases are TGTGCCAGCAGCGTAGCGGAACTTACAGGGCCAGATACGCAGTATTTT. The full variable domain, with the rest looked up from reference TRBV9 and TRBJ2-3, is DSGVTQTPKHLITATGQRVTLRCSPRSGDLSVYWYQQSLDQGLQFLIQYYNGEERAKGNILERFSAQQFPDLHSELNLSSLELGDSALYFCASSVAELTGPDTQYFGPGTRLTVL.

The chain couples TRBV30 to TRBJ2-1; 11 bases agree with TRBD2. V shed 3 bases and J 4 bases; nucleotides not matched to a gene: 8. This CDR3 is built from 16 residues. Germline lookup yields CDR1 GTSNPN and CDR2 SVGIG (reference sequence). The CDR3 spells CAWRDTSGRNYNEQFF. CDR3 DNA sequence: TGTGCCTGGAGAGACACTAGCGGGAGAAATTACAATGAGCAGTTCTTC.

The chain is built from TRBV11-3 and TRBJ2-7; a weak D match, TRBD2 (6 bases). The CDR3 loop spans 11 amino acids. Germline CDR1 reads SGHNT; CDR2 reads YENEEA. V lost 5 bases and J 5 bases, leaving 7 bases between the germline ends. The CDR3 is CASSGGNEQYF. DNA of the CDR3: TGTGCCAGCAGCGGGGGGAACGAGCAGTACTTC.

This clone was seen more than once but under ten times. The chain carries TRBV28 and TRBJ2-1; a possible D gene is TRBD2 (6 bases). The CDR3 consists of 17 residues. V lost 2 bases and J 2 bases, leaving 16 bases between the germline ends. The germline V gene encodes CDR1 MDHEN and CDR2 SYDVKM. The CDR3 is CASSLAMREQTYNEQFF. DNA of the CDR3: TGTGCCAGCAGTTTAGCTATGCGGGAACAAACCTACAATGAGCAGTTCTTC.

CDR3 sequence: CSGRRTSNNEQFF. Here the CDR3 DNA reads TGCAGCGGCCGTCGGACTTCAAACAATGAGCAGTTCTTC. The J gene is TRBJ2-1, the V gene TRBV29-1, with a possible D match to TRBD2 (5 bases). The CDR3 is made up of 13 amino acids. Trimming left V 7 bases short and J 5 bases short, with 15 bases between. Germline CDR1 is SQVTM and CDR2 is ANQGSEA.

The sample holds a few counts of this clone. The genes are TRBV25-1 and TRBJ1-1; possibly TRBD1 for D (5 bases). This CDR3 is 14 amino acids long. Germline lookup yields CDR1 MGHDK and CDR2 SYGVNS. Trimming removed 6 bases from V and 4 bases from J, with 15 bases in between. Here the CDR3 DNA reads TGTGCCAGCAGCCACTTTTGGGGGGGCACTGAAGCTTTCTTT. This translates into CASSHFWGGTEAFF.

The V call is TRBV2, the J call TRBJ1-2, with TRBD1 matching over 7 bases. Germline CDR1 is SNHLY and CDR2 is FYNNEI. The CDR3 has 14 residues. J was trimmed by 3 bases and V by 6 bases; bases with no gene match: 7. DNA for the CDR3: TGTGCCAGCAGGGCCCCCGGGACAGACTATGGCTACACCTTC. Its translation: CASRAPGTDYGYTF.

The V and J genes are TRBV7-9 and TRBJ2-3; 7 bases match TRBD2. The CDR3 is made up of 15 amino acids. Unmatched junction bases numbered 3, after V lost 1 base and J lost 2 bases. Germline assignment: CDR1 SEHNR and CDR2 FQNEAQ (reference sequence). CDR3 bases: TGTGCCAGCAGCTTAGGAGCGGGGATCACAGATACGCAGTATTTT. Encoded protein: CASSLGAGITDTQYF. The full variable domain, with the rest looked up from reference TRBV7-9 and TRBJ2-3, is DTGVSQNPRHKITKRGQNVTFRCDPISEHNRLYWYRQTLGQGPEFLTYFQNEAQLEKSRLLSDRFSAERPKGSFSTLEIQRTEQGDSAMYLCASSLGAGITDTQYFGPGTRLTVL.

The chain has TRBV20-1 and TRBJ1-1, with TRBD1 as a possible D gene (5 bases). This CDR3 is built from 11 residues. Germline CDR1 reads DFQATT; CDR2 reads SNEGSKA (reference sequence). The ends were cut back, 1 base at V and 7 bases at J, with 7 bases in the middle. As DNA, the CDR3 is TGCAGTGCTAGAGCCGACAGTGAAGCTTTCTTT. Translation gives CSARADSEAFF.

V is TRBV6-5 and J is TRBJ1-2; 7 bases line up with TRBD1. CDR3 length equals 13 residues. Germline CDR1 and CDR2: MNHEY and SVGAGI. J was trimmed by 6 bases and V by 6 bases; bases with no gene match: 7. CDR3 sequence (DNA): TGTGCCAGCAGCCTCAGGGGGTCGGATGGCTACACCTTC. Protein: CASSLRGSDGYTF.

The chain has TRBV7-9 and TRBJ2-2; the match to TRBD1 covers 9 bases. This CDR3 comprises 17 residues. Germline CDR1 and CDR2: SEHNR and FQNEAQ (reference sequence). With V trimmed by 1 base and J by 3 bases, 6 bases remained unmatched. The CDR3 coding sequence is TGTGCCAGCAGCTTAGGGGACAGGGAGTACGACACCGGGGAGCTGTTTTTT. Translated, it gives CASSLGDREYDTGELFF.

This sequence joins TRBV6-6 and TRBJ2-2; 7 bases line up with TRBD2. The length of the CDR3 is 13 residues. Unmatched junction bases numbered 1, after V lost 5 bases and J lost 4 bases. CDR1 is MNHNY, CDR2 SVGAGI, per germline (reference sequence). The CDR3, as DNA: TGTGCCAGCAGTATAGCGGGCACCGGGGAGCTGTTTTTT. Its protein product is CASSIAGTGELFF.

Here the CDR3 reads CASSRGTGITGEQYF. CDR3 DNA sequence: TGTGCCAGCAGCCGCGGGACAGGTATTACGGGGGAGCAGTACTTC. V is TRBV11-3 and J is TRBJ2-7; 8 nucleotides match TRBD1. Germline CDR1 SGHNT, CDR2 YENEEA. This CDR3 region has 15 residues. V lost 5 bases, J lost 7 bases, and 13 bases stayed unmatched.

The V call is TRBV10-2, the J call TRBJ1-2, with 7 bases that match TRBD1. After removal of 3 bases from V and 8 bases from J, the junction contained 9 bases not matched to a gene. This CDR3 is built from 14 residues. Germline values: CDR1 WSHSY, CDR2 SAAADI. The CDR3 nucleotides read TGCGCCAGCAGTGACCCCACAGGGGTTCAAGGCTACACCTTC. It translates to CASSDPTGVQGYTF.

To note about this clone: The germline gene is not matched at one end of the junction; a read error may be the cause. The chain has TRBV7-7 and TRBJ2-5; tentatively, D is TRBD1 (6 bases). This CDR3 region has 15 residues. The V gene's germline CDR1 is SSHAT and CDR2 FNYEAQ (reference sequence). CDR3 nucleotides: TGTGCTAGCAGCTTAGAGGCAGGGGAGAAAGAGACCCAGTACTTC. It translates to CASSLEAGEKETQYF.

J is TRBJ1-1 and V is TRBV2, with 7 nucleotides matching TRBD1. The CDR3 has 13 residues. Germline CDR1 and CDR2: SNHLY and FYNNEI. V was pared by 9 bases and J by 1 base, with 5 bases of the junction left unmatched. The CDR3: CARKQGGNTEAFF. In DNA, the CDR3 is TGTGCCAGGAAGCAGGGGGGGAACACTGAAGCTTTCTTT.

V and J are TRBV27 and TRBJ2-3; D is unclear. The CDR3 consists of 12 residues. The V and J ends lost 5 bases and 2 bases respectively, with 5 bases between them. Germline values: CDR1 MNHEY, CDR2 SMNVEV (reference sequence). CDR3 region: CASSLNTDTQYF. CDR3 DNA sequence: TGTGCCAGCAGTCTAAACACAGATACGCAGTATTTT.

Here the CDR3 reads CAISAEGFYEQYF. The CDR3 region has the DNA TGTGCCATCAGTGCTGAGGGTTTCTACGAGCAGTACTTC. This chain links TRBV10-3 with TRBJ2-7, with TRBD2 as a possible D gene (5 bases). The CDR3 runs 13 residues. V lost 4 bases, J lost 3 bases, and 10 bases lay in between. Germline assignment: CDR1 ENHRY and CDR2 SYGVKD.

The rearrangement uses TRBV15 and TRBJ2-1, with 11 bases matching TRBD2. V was pared by 2 bases and J by 7 bases, with 4 bases of the junction left unmatched. CDR3 size: 15 residues. Germline CDR1 is LNHNV and CDR2 is YYDKDF (reference sequence). The CDR3 sequence is CATSRLPSGRNEQFF. In nucleotides, the CDR3 is TGTGCCACCAGCAGACTCCCTAGCGGGAGGAATGAGCAGTTCTTC.

This chain joins TRBV12-5 and TRBJ2-1, with TRBD2 identical over 8 bases. CDR3 length equals 15 residues. V lost 7 bases to trimming and J lost 4 bases; unmatched junction nucleotides: 9. Looked up from germline, CDR1 is LGHNT and CDR2 is FRNRAP. The CDR3 nucleotides are TGTGCTAGTGCCCGACTAGCGCGAGGTTACAATGAGCAGTTCTTC. It encodes CASARLARGYNEQFF.

V gene TRBV6-1 combines with J gene TRBJ1-5; 8 nucleotides agree with TRBD1. V dropped 7 bases and J dropped 2; count of bases not matched to a gene: 4. The CDR3 has 14 amino acids. Germline CDR1 MNHNS, CDR2 SASEGT. As DNA, the CDR3 is TGTGCCAGCAAAATGACAGGGGGCAATCAGCCCCAGCATTTT. Residues: CASKMTGGNQPQHF.